The 32 T cell receptor beta chains in this list originate from one sample, sequenced in a study of cytomegalovirus exposure and HLA in healthy donors. In the PCR, 60 Vbeta and 13 Jbeta primers were used. TCRdb keeps only in-frame clones here, not all; method: immunoSEQ multiplex PCR. This table holds some 98,000 clones, approximately 82% found once. Input material: PBMCs. These receptors all come from a female donor in good health and CMV-seropositive.

This rearrangement joins TRBV7-9 to TRBJ2-2, with 7 bases identical to TRBD1. Germline V lookup: CDR1 SEHNR, CDR2 FQNEAQ (reference sequence). The CDR3 covers 14 residues. V lost 9 bases, J lost 6 bases, and 10 bases stayed unmatched. The CDR3 is CASDRAGLAGELFF. CDR3 in DNA: TGTGCCAGTGACAGGGCGGGCTTAGCCGGGGAGCTGTTTTTT.

The chain joins TRBV5-5 to TRBJ1-5, with 9 bases matching TRBD1. J gave up 0 bases and V 0 bases, and 7 bases lay outside the gene matches. The CDR3 consists of 18 residues. Germline lookup yields CDR1 SGHKS and CDR2 YYEKEE (reference sequence). CDR3 sequence: CASSLVGTGTYSNQPQHF. In DNA form, the CDR3 reads TGTGCCAGCAGCTTGGTAGGGACAGGGACATATAGCAATCAGCCCCAGCATTTT.

The chain is built from TRBV5-1 and TRBJ2-7; 7 nucleotides match TRBD1. This CDR3 has 12 residues. Losses at the gene ends were 5 bases for V and 5 bases for J; bases not matched to a gene: 4. CDR1 and CDR2 (germline): SGHRS, YFSETQ. The CDR3 reads CASRGQRHEQYF. The CDR3 DNA reads TGCGCCAGCAGGGGACAGAGACACGAGCAGTACTTC.

The rearrangement uses TRBV5-1 and TRBJ2-7; D may be TRBD1 (5 bases). Germline V CDR1 and CDR2: SGHRS, YFSETQ. The CDR3 extends over 14 amino acids. Trimming took off 0 bases at V and 6 bases at J, with 13 bases between the two ends. CDR3 coding DNA: TGCGCCAGCAGCTTGGCCAGGGCTACCTTCGAGCAGTACTTC. It is translated as CASSLARATFEQYF.

This clone was recorded only once. The rearrangement links TRBV5-4 to TRBJ1-1, with TRBD1 matching 8 bases. The germline CDR1 and CDR2 sequences are SGHNT and YYREEE (reference sequence). This CDR3 is built from 13 residues. The trim removed 9 bases at V and 4 bases at J, leaving 8 bases unmatched. CDR3 protein: CAINRGTTTEAFF. The DNA for the CDR3 is TGTGCCATAAACAGGGGGACGACCACTGAAGCTTTCTTT.

This clone showed up just a few times. This rearrangement joins TRBV7-3 to TRBJ2-7; D is possibly TRBD2 (5 bases). This CDR3 spans 14 amino acids. In germline, CDR1 is SGHTA, CDR2 FQGTGA. V was pared by 2 bases and J by 2 bases, with 10 bases between. The DNA of the CDR3 is TGTGCCAGCAGCTTATACCCCGGGGCCTACGAGCAGTACTTC. Its protein is CASSLYPGAYEQYF.

The chain recombines TRBV5-1 with TRBJ2-2; TRBD1 might be the D (5 bases). CDR3 length equals 15 residues. The germline CDR1 and CDR2 sequences are SGHRS and YFSETQ. The V end was cut by 2 bases, the J end by 3 bases, with 11 bases between. CDR3 sequence (DNA): TGCGCCAGCAGCTTAAGTATAGGGGACACCGGGGAGCTGTTTTTT. This encodes CASSLSIGDTGELFF.

The rearrangement uses TRBV5-4 and TRBJ2-5, with D perhaps TRBD1 (6 bases). V lost 4 bases to trimming and J lost 1 base, with 11 bases between them. The CDR3 extends over 14 amino acids. Germline loops: CDR1 SGHNT, CDR2 YYREEE (reference sequence). This CDR3 is CASSGQGLQETQYF. In nucleotides, the CDR3 is TGTGCCAGCAGCGGTCAGGGGCTCCAAGAGACCCAGTACTTC.

This rearrangement joins TRBV13 to TRBJ1-5; D unclear. The V end lost 0 bases, the J end lost 2 bases, and 14 bases lay between the germline ends. The CDR3 contains 17 residues. Per germline, CDR1 PRHDT and CDR2 FYEKMQ (reference sequence). CDR3 region: CASSLGGIRLGNQPQHF. The DNA of the CDR3 is TGTGCCAGCAGCTTAGGCGGTATACGCCTGGGCAATCAGCCCCAGCATTTT. Full variable domain (missing parts from reference TRBV13 and TRBJ1-5): AAGVIQSPRHLIKEKRETATLKCYPIPRHDTVYWYQQGPGQDPQFLISFYEKMQSDKGSIPDRFSAQQFSDYHSELNMSSLELGDSALYFCASSLGGIRLGNQPQHFGDGTRLSIL.

The chain joins TRBV7-2 to TRBJ2-7; D gene ambiguous. Between the trimmed V and J ends, which lost 5 bases and 3 bases, there was a span of 11 bases. CDR3 length: 13 residues. CDR1 SGHTA and CDR2 FQGNSA come from the germline V gene. CDR3 bases: TGTGCCAGCAGCCTGACAACCTACTACGAGCAGTACTTC. Its protein is CASSLTTYYEQYF.

The V call is TRBV29-1, the J call TRBJ1-5; TRBD1 agrees at 9 bases. V dropped 6 bases and J dropped 7; count of bases not matched to a gene: 7. The germline CDR1 and CDR2 sequences are SQVTM and ANQGSEA. This CDR3 comprises 13 residues. The CDR3 is CSVRTGDEQPQHF. The CDR3 DNA reads as TGCAGCGTGCGGACAGGGGATGAGCAGCCCCAGCATTTT.

The J gene is TRBJ2-3, the V gene TRBV4-2, with 10 bases identical to TRBD2. Looked up from germline, CDR1 is LGHNA and CDR2 is YNFKEQ. This CDR3 region has 17 residues. Losses at the gene ends were 0 bases for V and 1 base for J; bases not matched to a gene: 4. The CDR3 here is CASSQDRLAGGTDTQYF. Here the CDR3 DNA reads TGTGCCAGCAGCCAAGATAGGCTAGCGGGGGGCACAGATACGCAGTATTTT.

This clone showed up just a few times. V gene TRBV19 combines with J gene TRBJ2-7, with D unresolved. The V end was cut by 2 bases, the J end by 2 bases, with 16 bases between. CDR1 and CDR2 from the germline V gene are LNHDA and SQIVND (reference sequence). CDR3 length equals 16 residues. The CDR3 nucleotides read TGTGCCAGTAGTATAACCAGGCAGTTGGTCCCCTACGAGCAGTACTTC. Its protein is CASSITRQLVPYEQYF.

This clone was counted a single time. The genes are TRBV5-1 and TRBJ2-7; D gene unclear. Deletions cut 0 bases from V and 3 bases from J, with 13 bases between. The CDR3 totals 15 residues. Germline-derived CDR1 and CDR2 are SGHRS and YFSETQ. CDR3 nucleotides: TGCGCCAGCAGCTTGGCTAACAGCCCGATCTACGAGCAGTACTTC. The encoded protein is CASSLANSPIYEQYF.

The gene calls are TRBV2 and TRBJ1-5; 10 bases match TRBD1. The CDR3 is 14 amino acids. Germline V gene sequence: CDR1 SNHLY, CDR2 FYNNEI. V trimming: 4 bases; J trimming: 4 bases; junction bases outside the gene matches: 1. The CDR3 loop is CASSGDRGNQPQHF. DNA of the CDR3: TGTGCCAGCAGTGGGGACAGGGGTAATCAGCCCCAGCATTTT.

The rearrangement uses TRBV5-8 and TRBJ2-7, with 8 bases that match TRBD2. The CDR3 length is 14 residues. Germline CDR1 and CDR2: SGHTS and YDEGEE. The V segment lost 7 bases and the J segment 7 bases; nucleotides outside the gene matches: 13. CDR3 region: CASLSAPSSGEQYF. The CDR3 nucleotides are TGTGCCAGCTTGTCAGCCCCATCTAGCGGGGAGCAGTACTTC.

The CDR3 sequence: CASNPTGESYEQYF. The CDR3 DNA sequence: TGTGCCAGCAATCCGACAGGGGAGTCCTACGAGCAGTACTTC. This chain links TRBV10-3 with TRBJ2-7; 8 bases are a match to TRBD1. J lost 1 base, V lost 10 bases, and 9 bases had no gene match. This CDR3 comprises 14 residues. Germline values: CDR1 ENHRY, CDR2 SYGVKD.

The rearrangement uses TRBV2 and TRBJ1-2; TRBD1 aligns across 9 bases. The germline V gene has CDR1 SNHLY and CDR2 FYNNEI. Trimming took 6 bases from V and 9 from J; bases not matched to a gene: 14. CDR3 length: 15 residues. The CDR3 loop reads CASRGSRDRDFCYTF. CDR3 sequence (DNA): TGTGCCAGCAGGGGATCCCGGGACAGGGACTTTTGCTACACCTTC. The whole variable domain, remainder taken from reference TRBV2 and TRBJ1-2, is EPEVTQTPSHQVTQMGQEVILRCVPISNHLYFYWYRQILGQKVEFLVSFYNNEISEKSEIFDDQFSVERPDGSNFTLKIRSTKLEDSAMYFCASRGSRDRDFCYTFGSGTRLTVV.

The genes are TRBV5-1 and TRBJ2-1; TRBD1 aligns across 7 bases. Germline lookup yields CDR1 SGHRS and CDR2 YFSETQ. The junction had 9 bases not matched to a gene; V was cut back by 4 bases and J by 5 bases. The CDR3 spans 15 residues. This CDR3 is CASSPLDRRDNEQFF. The DNA for the CDR3 is TGCGCCAGCAGCCCGCTGGACAGGAGAGACAATGAGCAGTTCTTC.

The chain uses TRBV2 and TRBJ2-3; the match to TRBD1 covers 8 bases. V lost 6 bases to trimming and J lost 1 base; unmatched junction nucleotides: 6. This CDR3 comprises 15 residues. Germline V CDR1 and CDR2: SNHLY, FYNNEI. The CDR3 DNA reads as TGTGCCAGCAGGCTACAGGGGGGCGGCACAGATACGCAGTATTTT. Its protein product is CASRLQGGGTDTQYF.

V and J are TRBV10-2 and TRBJ1-1; the D is unclear. There are 12 residues in the CDR3. Germline assignment: CDR1 WSHSY and CDR2 SAAADI. The V and J ends lost 4 bases and 5 bases respectively, with 8 bases between them. CDR3 protein: CASSGPGTEAFF. The CDR3 DNA reads TGCGCCAGCAGTGGCCCGGGAACTGAAGCTTTCTTT.

The V and J genes are TRBV9 and TRBJ1-2; TRBD1 might be the D (5 bases). V was shortened by 0 bases and J by 4 bases, with 10 bases between the two germline ends. From germline, CDR1 is SGDLS and CDR2 YYNGEE. The CDR3 runs to 14 residues. As DNA, the CDR3 is TGTGCCAGCAGCGTAGAACCAGGGATCTATGGCTACACCTTC. Its translation is CASSVEPGIYGYTF.

The chain is built from TRBV28 and TRBJ2-5; TRBD1 might be the D (5 bases). Trimming took 6 bases from V and 2 from J, leaving 22 bases between them. Germline CDR1 and CDR2: MDHEN and SYDVKM. The CDR3 spans 17 residues. The CDR3, as DNA: TGTGCCAGCAGCCGTCAGTCTCAAGCCAGGGTTCAAGAGACCCAGTACTTC. This translates into CASSRQSQARVQETQYF.

This chain connects TRBV7-6 to TRBJ2-2; tentative D call: TRBD1 (5 bases). Germline CDR1 and CDR2: SGHVS and FNYEAQ. CDR3 length: 15 residues. The ends were cut back, 1 base at V and 4 bases at J, with 10 bases in the middle. The DNA of the CDR3 is TGTGCCAGCAGCTTAGACAGGTTGAGCACCGGGGAGCTGTTTTTT. Residues: CASSLDRLSTGELFF.

Note on this clone: At one boundary the junction diverges from the germline segment, which might be a read error. The chain carries TRBV7-9 and TRBJ1-1, with D tentatively TRBD1 (6 bases). CDR1 and CDR2 (germline): SEHNR, FQNEAQ (reference sequence). This CDR3 contains 15 residues. The CDR3, as DNA: TGTACCAGCAGCCTTGTACAGGGAACCCAAACTGAAGCTTTCTTT. Its translation: CTSSLVQGTQTEAFF. The variable domain in full, completed from reference TRBV7-9 and TRBJ1-1, reads DTGVSQNPRHKITKRGQNVTFRCDPISEHNRLYWYRQTLGQGPEFLTYFQNEAQLEKSRLLSDRFSAERPKGSFSTLEIQRTEQGDSAMYLCTSSLVQGTQTEAFFGQGTRLTVV.

This chain links TRBV5-8 with TRBJ2-1, with TRBD2 matching over 12 bases. Germline-derived CDR1 and CDR2 are SGHTS and YDEGEE. Germline trimming cut 2 bases from V and 4 bases from J; bases unmatched to any gene: 4. The CDR3 totals 16 residues. CDR3: CASSLGTSGLYNEQFF. The CDR3 DNA reads TGTGCCAGCAGCTTAGGGACTAGCGGGCTTTACAATGAGCAGTTCTTC.

This clone appeared a few times. The chain recombines TRBV28 with TRBJ2-5, with 9 bases matching TRBD1. V was pared by 9 bases and J by 3 bases, with 5 bases of the junction left unmatched. This CDR3 contains 13 residues. CDR1 and CDR2 from the germline V gene are MDHEN and SYDVKM. CDR3 sequence reads: CASSQGAEETQYF. The CDR3 DNA reads TGTGCCAGTTCACAGGGGGCGGAAGAGACCCAGTACTTC.

The V and J genes are TRBV5-1 and TRBJ1-1, with D maybe TRBD1 (5 bases). CDR3 length: 15 residues. Germline lookup yields CDR1 SGHRS and CDR2 YFSETQ. V was cut by 4 bases and J by 3 bases, with 16 bases left in between. The chain's CDR3 is CASSRVAGGDTEAFF. In DNA form, the CDR3 reads TGCGCCAGCAGCCGGGTGGCCGGGGGGGACACTGAAGCTTTCTTT.

This chain uses TRBV19 with TRBJ2-2; 10 bases are a match to TRBD1. Germline CDR1 LNHDA, CDR2 SQIVND (reference sequence). The V gene end was trimmed by 8 bases and the J gene end by 7 bases; junction bases not matched to a gene: 10. The CDR3 length is 15 residues. The CDR3 bases are TGTGCCAGTCTCAGCCAGACAGGGGGCGGCGGGGAGCTGTTTTTT. Its translation: CASLSQTGGGGELFF.

V is TRBV18 and J is TRBJ1-5; 7 nucleotides line up with TRBD1. J lost 0 bases, V lost 1 base, and 3 bases had no gene match. The germline V gene has CDR1 KGHSH and CDR2 LQKENI. CDR3 size: 16 residues. CDR3 protein: CASSPLPGGSNQPQHF. For the CDR3, the DNA is TGTGCCAGCTCACCACTGCCAGGGGGTAGCAATCAGCCCCAGCATTTT.

V usage is TRBV28 and J usage is TRBJ2-7, with 7 bases that match TRBD1. J gave up 3 bases and V 10 bases, and 3 bases lay outside the gene matches. The V gene's germline CDR1 is MDHEN and CDR2 SYDVKM. CDR3 size: 11 residues. DNA of the CDR3: TGTGCCACTACAGGGGTCTACGAGCAGTACTTC. This sequence encodes CATTGVYEQYF. The variable domain in full, completed from reference TRBV28 and TRBJ2-7, reads DVKVTQSSRYLVKRTGEKVFLECVQDMDHENMFWYRQDPGLGLRLIYFSYDVKMKEKGDIPEGYSVSREKKERFSLILESASTNQTSMYLCATTGVYEQYFGPGTRLTVT.

This chain joins TRBV28 and TRBJ2-1, with 8 bases matching TRBD1. This CDR3 has 15 amino acids. CDR1 MDHEN and CDR2 SYDVKM come from the germline V gene. J gave up 6 bases and V 6 bases, and 10 bases lay outside the gene matches. This CDR3 is CASSSSGGDGNEQFF. Written as DNA, the CDR3 is TGTGCCAGCAGCTCTTCAGGGGGCGACGGCAATGAGCAGTTCTTC.